This TCR beta chain emerged from a study of vaccination and CD4 T cells after COVID-19. Across the study: Post-COVID draws followed diagnosis by a median about 100 days (range 35 to 161). Overlapping spike peptides served as the stimulus for the cells. These peptides came from SARS-CoV-2 and from the common cold coronaviruses HCoV-NL63, HCoV-OC43 and HCoV-229E.

Per germline, CDR1 MNHEY and CDR2 SMNVEV (reference sequence). The CDR3 length is 18 residues. V lost 6 bases and J 0 bases, leaving 18 bases between the germline ends. About this clonotype: Its specificity is unknown.

The Oncomine TCR Beta short-read assay generated sequence data from the DNA of cultured CD4+ T cells. TCRdb processed the PCR reads anew with MiXCR; each CDR3 protein has one entry. The table lists 15,000 to 20,000 distinct CDR3 sequences, 25% to 30% of them singletons, with under 20% in the top ten. This sample's treatment: approximately nine-day PBMC culture with coronavirus spike peptide pools or control peptides (ViraFEST assay). The positive PCR dates, which preceded the US Alpha, Beta and Delta variants, fell between March and December 2020. The sequence derives from a human donor with COVID-19. V is TRBV27 and J is TRBJ2-6; D gene unclear. Sequenced input: cultured CD4+ T cells from blood. Here the CDR3 reads CASRTLGTQLSGANVLTF. Written as DNA, the CDR3 is TGTGCCAGCAGGACGTTGGGAACGCAACTCTCTGGGGCCAACGTCCTGACTTTC.